Below are 26 T cell receptor beta chains sequenced from a single sample in a study of T cell responses to AZD1222 COVID-19 vaccine. TCRdb keeps only in-frame clones here, not all; method: immunoSEQ multiplex PCR. The sample has approximately 100,000 clones; around nine tenths are singletons. Sequences were derived from peripheral blood, sampled on day 0 of AZD1222 vaccination. The receptors were sampled from an adult in good health.

The chain carries TRBV29-1 and TRBJ2-3; no clear D gene. CDR1 SQVTM and CDR2 ANQGSEA come from the germline V gene. This CDR3 has 11 residues. V was shortened by 0 bases and J by 6 bases, with 4 bases between the two germline ends. CDR3 nucleotides: TGCAGCGTTGAAGATGGGGATACGCAGTATTTT. It specifies CSVEDGDTQYF.

The chain uses TRBV6-2 or TRBV6-3 and TRBJ2-7; no definite D call. V lost 2 bases, J lost 0 bases, and 5 bases lay in between. This CDR3 region has 13 residues. Germline assignment: CDR1 MNHEY and CDR2 SVGEGT. CDR3 loop: CASSYRSSYEQYF. DNA for the CDR3: TGTGCCAGCAGTTACCGATCCTCCTACGAGCAGTACTTC.

The chain has TRBV4-3 and TRBJ2-3; TRBD2 is a possible D gene (6 bases). Germline assignment: CDR1 LGHNA and CDR2 YSLEER. The ends were cut back, 4 bases at V and 0 bases at J, with 17 bases in the middle. There are 17 residues in the CDR3. CDR3 in DNA: TGCGCCAGCAGCCCATACCACCGGGAGTCTAGCACAGATACGCAGTATTTT. Translating it yields CASSPYHRESSTDTQYF.

The rearrangement joins TRBV7-2 to TRBJ1-5; 7 nucleotides align to TRBD1. The ends lost 5 bases at V and 6 bases at J; junction bases unmatched: 4. This CDR3 has 13 amino acids. Germline values: CDR1 SGHTA, CDR2 FQGNSA. The CDR3 bases are TGTGCCAGCAGCATAGACAGGGTTCAGCCCCAGCATTTT. Its translation is CASSIDRVQPQHF.

The gene calls are TRBV30 and TRBJ2-3; 13 bases map to TRBD2. The CDR3 length is 15 residues. The V gene end was trimmed by 0 bases and the J gene end by 14 bases; junction bases not matched to a gene: 11. The germline gives CDR1 GTSNPN, CDR2 SVGIG (reference sequence). DNA for the CDR3: TGTGCCTGGAGTGTCCAGACTAGCGGGGGGCTGGTTGGGTATTTT. Protein product: CAWSVQTSGGLVGYF.

The chain employs TRBV10-3 and TRBJ1-3; tentative D call: TRBD1 (5 bases). There are 15 residues in the CDR3. Trimming pared 6 bases from V and 3 bases from J, leaving 15 bases between. The germline V gene has CDR1 ENHRY and CDR2 SYGVKD. The CDR3 DNA is TGTGCCATCAGATTAGACGGGGCACTTGGAAACACCATATATTTT. As protein: CAIRLDGALGNTIYF.

The gene calls are TRBV7-2 and TRBJ1-2; no firm D call. Germline CDR1 reads SGHTA; CDR2 reads FQGNSA. This CDR3 spans 13 amino acids. Trimming stripped 1 base from V and 4 bases from J, with 7 bases between. This chain's CDR3 is CASSLDSSYGYTF. The CDR3 region has the DNA TGTGCCAGCAGCTTAGACTCGAGCTATGGCTACACCTTC.

The chain combines TRBV5-6 with TRBJ1-3; 8 positions match TRBD1. J gave up 4 bases and V 0 bases, and 6 bases lay outside the gene matches. There are 16 residues in the CDR3. Germline V lookup: CDR1 SGHDT, CDR2 YYEEEE. CDR3 region: CASSLAGTGPGNTIYF. The CDR3 nucleotides are TGTGCCAGCAGCTTGGCGGGGACAGGCCCAGGAAACACCATATATTTT.

The rearrangement joins TRBV10-2 to TRBJ2-7, with D possibly matching TRBD1 (6 bases). The germline CDR1 and CDR2 sequences are WSHSY and SAAADI. V was trimmed by 8 bases and J by 3 bases, leaving 20 bases between them. CDR3 length: 15 residues. The CDR3 spells CASGRAGTLGYEQYF. CDR3 bases: TGCGCCAGCGGAAGGGCCGGGACATTGGGCTACGAGCAGTACTTC.

This chain joins TRBV19 and TRBJ1-5, with D possibly being TRBD1 (6 bases). From germline, CDR1 is LNHDA and CDR2 SQIVND (reference sequence). This CDR3 comprises 14 residues. Trimming took 3 bases from V and 11 from J, leaving 17 bases between them. CDR3 sequence: CASSMWGGPWSQHF. CDR3 coding DNA: TGTGCCAGTAGTATGTGGGGGGGGCCCTGGTCCCAGCATTTT.

The chain uses TRBV2 and TRBJ2-1; no reliable D call. The CDR3 has 15 residues. V was pared by 9 bases and J by 0 bases, with 15 bases between. Germline-derived CDR1 and CDR2 are SNHLY and FYNNEI. The CDR3 DNA reads TGTGCCAGGAAACTTCTACCTAGCTCCTACAATGAGCAGTTCTTC. This translates into CARKLLPSSYNEQFF.

The chain combines TRBV5-1 with TRBJ1-2; no clear D gene. The CDR3 contains 14 residues. The germline V gene encodes CDR1 SGHRS and CDR2 YFSETQ. The germline V and J ends were trimmed by 4 bases and 9 bases, with 19 bases remaining between them. The CDR3 loop reads CASSESYGESRYTF. As DNA, the CDR3 is TGCGCCAGCAGCGAGTCCTACGGGGAAAGTCGCTACACCTTC. Supplemented by reference TRBV5-1 and TRBJ1-2, the full variable domain reads KAGVTQTPRYLIKTRGQQVTLSCSPISGHRSVSWYQQTPGQGLQFLFEYFSETQRNKGNFPGRFSGRQFSNSRSEMNVSTLELGDSALYLCASSESYGESRYTFGSGTRLTVV.

The rearrangement joins TRBV4-2 to TRBJ2-3; 12 positions match TRBD2. CDR1 is LGHNA and CDR2 is YNFKEQ in the germline V gene. The V segment lost 1 base and the J segment 5 bases; nucleotides outside the gene matches: 10. This CDR3 is built from 18 residues. The DNA for the CDR3 is TGTGCCAGCAGCCAAGTGAACCTAGCGGGGGGGCGGAAAGATACGCAGTATTTT. Protein sequence: CASSQVNLAGGRKDTQYF.

The chain combines TRBV13 with TRBJ2-1, with unresolved D. CDR1 is PRHDT, CDR2 FYEKMQ, per germline (reference sequence). V shed 6 bases and J shed 6 bases, with 6 bases lying between them. The CDR3 covers 11 residues. CDR3 protein: CASSVGNEQFF. The CDR3 coding sequence is TGTGCCAGCAGTGTGGGCAATGAGCAGTTCTTC.

This chain's CDR3 is CASVADGLYQPQHF. The CDR3 DNA reads TGTGCCAGCGTCGCCGACGGCTTGTATCAGCCCCAGCATTTT. The V call is TRBV6-5, the J call TRBJ1-5, with no clear D. The germline V and J ends were trimmed by 8 bases and 5 bases, with 16 bases remaining between them. Germline CDR1 and CDR2: MNHEY and SVGAGI. The length of the CDR3 is 14 residues.

The CDR3 DNA reads as TGTGCCAGCAGCCATGGCGGGGGGTGGAATGAGCAGTTCTTC. It yields the protein CASSHGGGWNEQFF. The chain is built from TRBV14 and TRBJ2-1; TRBD2 agrees at 8 bases. The CDR3 sequence is 14 residues long. V dropped 3 bases and J dropped 7; count of bases not matched to a gene: 5. Germline assignment: CDR1 SGHDN and CDR2 FVKESK.

The chain joins TRBV20-1 to TRBJ2-7, with TRBD1 matching 7 bases. The CDR3 is 14 residues long. The germline CDR1 and CDR2 sequences are DFQATT and SNEGSKA (reference sequence). V trimming: 6 bases; J trimming: 2 bases; junction bases outside the gene matches: 10. CDR3 coding DNA: TGCAGTGCGAGTAGAGGGGGCCTAACCTACGAGCAGTACTTC. This encodes CSASRGGLTYEQYF.

This rearrangement joins TRBV6-5 to TRBJ1-1, with D maybe TRBD1 (6 bases). V was shortened by 5 bases and J by 4 bases, with 11 bases between the two germline ends. This CDR3 is 13 amino acids long. Germline CDR1 is MNHEY and CDR2 is SVGAGI. For the CDR3, the DNA is TGTGCCAGCAGTAACAGGGAGATCACTGAAGCTTTCTTT. Protein product: CASSNREITEAFF.

V is TRBV27 and J is TRBJ2-1; 8 bases are shared with TRBD2. The CDR3 length is 15 residues. CDR1 and CDR2 from the germline V gene are MNHEY and SMNVEV (reference sequence). The V segment lost 8 bases and the J segment 5 bases; nucleotides outside the gene matches: 11. This CDR3 reads CASGLPGGVHNEQFF. The CDR3 DNA is TGTGCCAGCGGACTCCCGGGGGGGGTTCACAATGAGCAGTTCTTC.

The chain joins TRBV12-5 to TRBJ1-5; D call uncertain. This CDR3 region has 15 residues. Germline V gene lookup returns CDR1 LGHNT and CDR2 FRNRAP. Trimming took off 0 bases at V and 3 bases at J, with 9 bases between the two ends. CDR3 sequence: CASGLVIGNNQPQHF. The CDR3 DNA reads TGTGCTAGTGGTTTGGTTATAGGGAACAATCAGCCCCAGCATTTT.

A single count supports this clone. This sequence joins TRBV4-1 and TRBJ1-5; possible D gene TRBD1, 5 bases. The germline CDR1 and CDR2 sequences are MGHRA and YSYEKL. The V and J ends lost 2 bases and 6 bases respectively, with 8 bases between them. The length of the CDR3 is 13 residues. CDR3 sequence (DNA): TGCGCCAGCAGCCAACTGGGGGTTCAGCCCCAGCATTTT. It translates to CASSQLGVQPQHF.

The chain recombines TRBV7-9 with TRBJ1-1; D is uncertain. The germline V and J ends were trimmed by 1 base and 4 bases, with 13 bases remaining between them. Germline V gene sequence: CDR1 SEHNR, CDR2 FQNEAQ (reference sequence). CDR3 length: 15 amino acids. The CDR3 DNA reads TGTGCCAGCAGCTTAGGGGCGGGGAAGGGCACTGAAGCTTTCTTT. Translation gives CASSLGAGKGTEAFF.

The J gene is TRBJ1-5, the V gene TRBV10-1; weak D call: TRBD1 (5 bases). The germline V gene encodes CDR1 WNHNN and CDR2 SYGVQD (reference sequence). This CDR3 is 16 amino acids long. V was pared by 5 bases and J by 1 base, with 15 bases between. CDR3 in DNA: TGCGCCAGCAGTTCCCAAACCCAGGGAAGCAATCAGCCCCAGCATTTT. This sequence encodes CASSSQTQGSNQPQHF.

The V gene is TRBV7-9, the J gene TRBJ1-2; no clear D. V was cut by 2 bases and J by 8 bases, with 9 bases left in between. The CDR3 runs to 12 residues. In germline, CDR1 is SEHNR, CDR2 FQNEAQ (reference sequence). The DNA of the CDR3 is TGTGCCAGCAGCTTAACAACAGTGGGCTACACCTTC. It codes for CASSLTTVGYTF.

The chain combines TRBV5-8 with TRBJ1-3; D remains unclear. V was trimmed by 2 bases and J by 10 bases, leaving 16 bases between them. The CDR3 is 14 residues long. CDR1 and CDR2 (germline): SGHTS, YDEGEE. The CDR3 here is CASSFPGGENTIYF. The DNA of the CDR3 is TGTGCCAGCAGCTTCCCAGGCGGCGAAAATACCATATATTTT. The full variable domain, in which reference TRBV5-8 and TRBJ1-3 provide the parts outside the CDR3, is EAGVTQSPTHLIKTRGQQATLRCSPISGHTSVYWYQQALGLGLQFLLWYDEGEERNRGNFPPRFSGRQFPNYSSELNVNALELEDSALYLCASSFPGGENTIYFGEGSWLTVV.

The chain employs TRBV6-1 and TRBJ1-6; D might be TRBD1 (5 bases). The CDR3 has 12 residues. V lost 1 base, J lost 13 bases, and 8 bases lay in between. Germline V gene sequence: CDR1 MNHNS, CDR2 SASEGT. The CDR3 DNA reads TGTGCCAGCAGTGAAGGGACATCTCCCCTCCACTTT. Its protein is CASSEGTSPLHF.